What follows describes a single TCR beta chain. The antigen is not known. The record originates from a study of T cell responses to AZD1222 COVID-19 vaccine. Study information: Pooling of second doses given at about 4 or about 12 weeks was done.

Study-wide results and caveats: The peak T cell response came first, and repertoires were sampled only after it. Of spike-specific TCRs, nearly half reportedly target regions left unmutated in variants.

Measured with immunoSEQ multiplex PCR; TCRdb has only the in-frame clones, and not every one. The sample has about 170,000 clones, about 90% seen once. Per the germline V gene, CDR1 is KGHSH and CDR2 is LQKENI. The CDR3 spans 16 residues. Trimming took 1 base from V and 5 from J, leaving 17 bases between them. The rearrangement uses TRBV18 and TRBJ1-2, with no clear D. The source is an adult in good health. The specimen was peripheral blood, collected on day 0 of AZD1222 vaccination. The CDR3 coding sequence is TGTGCCAGCTCACCACTGGAAGATCCAGACTTTTATGGCTACACCTTC. It translates to CASSPLEDPDFYGYTF.